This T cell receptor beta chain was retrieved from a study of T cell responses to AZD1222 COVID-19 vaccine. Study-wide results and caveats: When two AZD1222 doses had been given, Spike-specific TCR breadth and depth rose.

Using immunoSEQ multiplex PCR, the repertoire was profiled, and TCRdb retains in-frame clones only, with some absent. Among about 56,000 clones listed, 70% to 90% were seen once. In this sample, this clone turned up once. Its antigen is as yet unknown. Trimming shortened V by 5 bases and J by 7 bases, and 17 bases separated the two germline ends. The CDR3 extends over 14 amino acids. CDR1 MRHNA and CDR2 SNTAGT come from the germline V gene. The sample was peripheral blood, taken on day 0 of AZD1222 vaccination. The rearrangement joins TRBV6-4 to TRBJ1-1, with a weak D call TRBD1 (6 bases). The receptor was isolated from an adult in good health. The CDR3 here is CASSRGGSSGEAFF. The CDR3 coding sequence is TGTGCCAGCAGTAGAGGGGGTTCTTCTGGTGAAGCTTTCTTT.